The present TCR beta chain was sequenced within a study of response to subunit inactivated influenza vaccine (dated by TCRdb to about 2018). Regarding the study in general: To follow how T cells responded to a trivalent subunit inactivated influenza vaccine, the researchers relied on deep quantitative profiling of the T cell receptor repertoire.

Taken from the germline V gene (reference sequence), the CDR1 and CDR2 loops are DFQATT and SNEGSKA. Deletion took 6 bases off V and 5 bases off J, with a span of 17 bases between the germline ends. From the cysteine through the phenylalanine, the CDR3 covers 15 amino acids. Here the CDR3 DNA is all that survives: 45 bases in frame from base 1. In the case of this clonotype: What this receptor recognizes is not known. The sample holds no much larger clone one base away, and base qualities are not on file.

Beyond this particular receptor, the publication reports: According to the authors, only a limited number of new T cells may be recruited by each seasonal influenza vaccination.

The library was obtained by RT-PCR. Sequencing used an Illumina HiSeq 2500. Starting from the raw public reads, TCRdb applied fastp trimming at Q25, assembled clones with MiXCR and retained in-frame beta chains. Under each unique CDR3 protein, matching rows form one entry showing the most common genes and DNA. The sample includes about 520,000 distinct CDR3 sequences, with under 8.5% observed a single time. The ten largest clones capture roughly 14% of the sample. The TCR was taken from a man aged 50 to 69 who received an inactivated influenza vaccine. Donor details come from another sample of the same person, matched by shared clones. Recombination joined TRBV20-1 with TRBJ1-6, and TRBD1 may be the D gene, going by 5 matching bases. Sequencing was performed on PBMCs from blood, taken less than 30 months after vaccination. CDR3 loop: CSATPSGGNNSPLHF. The nucleotide sequence reads TGCAGTGCCACTCCCTCGGGGGGTAATAATTCACCCCTCCACTTT.